One and the same sample provided the 17 T cell receptor beta chains below, sequenced in a study of T cell responses to AZD1222 COVID-19 vaccine. The repertoire was sequenced with immunoSEQ multiplex PCR; TCRdb's copy has only in-frame clones and lacks some. The top ten clones hold about 5.7% of a sample with under 100,000 clones, more than 70% of them seen once. The sequencing here drew on peripheral blood, taken 28 days after the second AZD1222 dose. The receptors were sampled from an adult who received the AZD1222 COVID-19 vaccine.

This clone was counted a single time. The J gene is TRBJ2-7, the V gene TRBV18, with 8 bases matching TRBD1. V trimming: 5 bases; J trimming: 2 bases; junction bases outside the gene matches: 8. Germline V lookup: CDR1 KGHSH, CDR2 LQKENI. There are 15 residues in the CDR3. CDR3 loop: CASSTGTGTTYEQYV. The CDR3 region has the DNA TGTGCCAGCTCAACGGGGACAGGAACTACCTACGAGCAGTACGTC.

The rearrangement uses TRBV19 and TRBJ1-1; a possible D gene is TRBD1 (6 bases). Germline V gene data show CDR1 as LNHDA and CDR2 as SQIVND (reference sequence). The ends were cut back, 1 base at V and 7 bases at J, with 13 bases in the middle. CDR3 size: 14 residues. The CDR3: CASSIVTGSLEAFF. CDR3 sequence (DNA): TGTGCCAGTAGTATAGTCACAGGGTCCCTTGAAGCTTTCTTT. The variable domain in full, completed from reference TRBV19 and TRBJ1-1, reads DGGITQSPKYLFRKEGQNVTLSCEQNLNHDAMYWYRQDPGQGLRLIYYSQIVNDFQKGDIAEGYSVSREKKESFPLTVTSAQKNPTAFYLCASSIVTGSLEAFFGQGTRLTVV.

V usage is TRBV7-8 and J usage is TRBJ1-5, with D unclear. Looked up from germline, CDR1 is SGHVS and CDR2 is FQNEAQ. V was cut by 0 bases and J by 3 bases, with 9 bases left in between. The CDR3 contains 15 residues. The CDR3 here is CASSLAHSSNQPQHF. CDR3 sequence (DNA): TGTGCCAGCAGCTTAGCGCACAGTTCCAATCAGCCCCAGCATTTT. Full variable domain (missing parts from reference TRBV7-8 and TRBJ1-5): GAGVSQSPRYKVAKRGQDVALRCDPISGHVSLFWYQQALGQGPEFLTYFQNEAQLDKSGLPSDRFFAERPEGSVSTLKIQRTQQEDSAVYLCASSLAHSSNQPQHFGDGTRLSIL.

The rearrangement uses TRBV29-1 and TRBJ2-3; tentatively, D is TRBD2 (7 bases). Trimming removed 4 bases from V and 6 bases from J, with 26 bases in between. The germline V gene encodes CDR1 SQVTM and CDR2 ANQGSEA. The CDR3 is made up of 17 amino acids. The DNA for the CDR3 is TGCAGCGTTGTTTCTGGGGGGGACAATTGGATAACGGATACGCAGTATTTT. This encodes CSVVSGGDNWITDTQYF.

This chain uses TRBV2 with TRBJ2-7; D remains unclear. The CDR3 totals 12 residues. Germline CDR1 is SNHLY and CDR2 is FYNNEI. V was clipped by 2 bases and J by 3 bases, with 5 bases between them. In DNA, the CDR3 is TGTGCCAGCAGTGAACGCGGCTACGAGCAGTACTTC. Its protein product is CASSERGYEQYF.

The chain couples TRBV10-2 to TRBJ2-7, with a tentative D call TRBD2 (6 bases). There are 14 residues in the CDR3. V was trimmed by 0 bases and J by 9 bases, leaving 15 bases between them. From germline, CDR1 is WSHSY and CDR2 SAAADI. CDR3 amino acids: CASSESVGTGGQYV. Written as DNA, the CDR3 is TGCGCCAGCAGTGAGTCAGTAGGGACCGGGGGGCAGTACGTC.

This chain uses TRBV5-4 with TRBJ2-3; 7 positions match TRBD2. J lost 1 base, V lost 4 bases, and 3 bases had no gene match. The CDR3 loop spans 14 amino acids. Germline V gene data show CDR1 as SGHNT and CDR2 as YYREEE (reference sequence). The CDR3: CASSTRGGTDTQYF. Here the CDR3 DNA reads TGTGCCAGCAGCACTCGGGGGGGCACAGATACGCAGTATTTT.

The chain is built from TRBV7-6 and TRBJ2-3; maybe TRBD2 (5 bases). V lost 3 bases and J 0 bases, leaving 13 bases between the germline ends. Germline V lookup: CDR1 SGHVS, CDR2 FNYEAQ. The CDR3 sequence is 16 residues long. CDR3 sequence (DNA): TGTGCCAGCAGCTTCGCGGGCGGGCGTAGCACAGATACGCAGTATTTT. Residues: CASSFAGGRSTDTQYF.

V gene TRBV11-2 combines with J gene TRBJ1-2, with D possibly matching TRBD1 (6 bases). The length of the CDR3 is 16 residues. The V gene lost 2 bases and the J gene lost 4 bases, with 17 bases spanning the gap. CDR1 is SGHAT, CDR2 FQNNGV, per germline. CDR3: CASSLPGGTNPYGYTF. DNA of the CDR3: TGTGCCAGCAGCTTACCGGGGGGGACAAACCCCTATGGCTACACCTTC.

The chain recombines TRBV28 with TRBJ1-1, with D unclear. The CDR3 runs 12 residues. Germline lookup yields CDR1 MDHEN and CDR2 SYDVKM. Trimming removed 7 bases from V and 4 bases from J, with 10 bases in between. In nucleotides, the CDR3 is TGTGCCAGCATTAAAACGGGCACTGAAGCTTTCTTT. It encodes CASIKTGTEAFF.

A few counts support this clone. The V call is TRBV11-3, the J call TRBJ1-5; 7 nucleotides align to TRBD1. V shed 11 bases, J shed 5 bases, and the junction held 15 bases outside the gene matches. Per the germline V gene, CDR1 is SGHNT and CDR2 is YENEEA. CDR3 size: 15 residues. The chain's CDR3 is CAALKDRSDDQPQHF. The CDR3 region has the DNA TGTGCCGCCCTAAAGGACAGGTCCGATGATCAGCCCCAGCATTTT.

This clone was recorded once. The chain recombines TRBV6-5 with TRBJ1-2; D uncertain. Germline CDR1 MNHEY, CDR2 SVGAGI. The ends were cut back, 0 bases at V and 7 bases at J, with 9 bases in the middle. This CDR3 has 13 amino acids. CDR3 sequence reads: CASSYSIFAGYTF. The CDR3, as DNA: TGTGCCAGCAGTTACTCGATCTTTGCTGGCTACACCTTC.

This sequence joins TRBV4-3 and TRBJ2-1, with 11 positions matching TRBD2. V lost 0 bases and J lost 4; bases outside the gene matches: 2. Per the germline V gene, CDR1 is LGHNA and CDR2 is YSLEER. The CDR3 extends over 16 amino acids. CDR3 in DNA: TGCGCCAGCAGCCAAGAGACTAGCGGGGCGTACAATGAGCAGTTCTTC. Residues: CASSQETSGAYNEQFF.

The chain recombines TRBV18 with TRBJ2-3; D possibly corresponds to TRBD1 (5 bases). Germline CDR1 KGHSH, CDR2 LQKENI. The CDR3 length is 12 residues. The V end was cut by 5 bases, the J end by 6 bases, with 9 bases between. The CDR3 reads CASSMPGDTQYF. Here the CDR3 DNA reads TGTGCCAGCTCAATGCCAGGGGATACGCAGTATTTT.

This clone appeared a single time. The chain recombines TRBV27 with TRBJ1-2; the match to TRBD1 covers 11 bases. The trim removed 8 bases at V and 7 bases at J, leaving 15 bases unmatched. Germline lookup yields CDR1 MNHEY and CDR2 SMNVEV (reference sequence). The CDR3 runs to 16 residues. Here the CDR3 reads CASSIPEDRGLGGYTF. The CDR3 DNA sequence: TGTGCCAGCTCTATCCCAGAGGACAGGGGGCTCGGTGGCTACACCTTC.

The J gene is TRBJ1-1, the V gene TRBV7-9, with D unresolved. Germline-derived CDR1 and CDR2 are SEHNR and FQNEAQ (reference sequence). This CDR3 spans 14 amino acids. Deletions cut 1 base from V and 7 bases from J, with 13 bases between. CDR3 sequence reads: CASSLDLIGSEAFF. CDR3 DNA sequence: TGTGCCAGCAGCTTAGATTTAATAGGGAGTGAAGCTTTCTTT.

This rearrangement joins TRBV30 to TRBJ2-2, with a possible D match to TRBD2 (5 bases). CDR1 is GTSNPN and CDR2 is SVGIG in the germline V gene (reference sequence). The CDR3 consists of 14 residues. V was clipped by 0 bases and J by 1 base, with 6 bases between them. In DNA form, the CDR3 reads TGTGCCTGGAGTGTACGGGGGAACACCGGGGAGCTGTTTTTT. Translating gives CAWSVRGNTGELFF.